This TCR beta chain came from a study of T cell changes during pregnancy in multiple sclerosis. TCRdb keeps only in-frame clones here, not all; method: immunoSEQ multiplex PCR. The sample contains 30,000 to 40,000 clones, 89% of which appear only once. Germline CDR1 and CDR2: SGDLS and YYNGEE. CDR3 size: 12 residues. Trimming removed 4 bases from V and 4 bases from J, with 9 bases in between. Concerning this clone: Other DNA variants within this sample encode the same CDR3.

This chain uses TRBV9 with TRBJ2-7; weak D call: TRBD2 (6 bases). The TCR originated in a female donor with multiple sclerosis, enrolled in a pregnancy study. This material consisted of CD8+ T cells from peripheral blood mononuclear cells, taken in the first trimester of pregnancy. CDR3 residues: CASSPGGYEQYF. The DNA for the CDR3 is TGTGCCAGCAGCCCCGGGGGATACGAGCAGTACTTC. Supplemented by reference TRBV9 and TRBJ2-7, the full variable domain reads DSGVTQTPKHLITATGQRVTLRCSPRSGDLSVYWYQQSLDQGLQFLIQYYNGEERAKGNILERFSAQQFPDLHSELNLSSLELGDSALYFCASSPGGYEQYFGPGTRLTVT.